The entry below describes one T cell receptor beta chain. A quantity of about 0.5 to 1 ug RNA underwent reverse transcription using random hexamers. TCRdb passed the immunoSEQ multiplex PCR reads through MiXCR, listing each CDR3 protein once. The sample has roughly 150,000 distinct CDR3 sequences; about 95% are singletons. The data stem from a study of CD8 T cells in Susac syndrome. The patients with Susac syndrome satisfied recently defined diagnostic criteria for either definite or probable disease. The material sequenced was CD4+ T cells from PBMCs. The TCR comes from a human donor with Susac syndrome.

CDR3 sequence (DNA): TGTGCCAGCAGTGAACGCTCATCAGGCCGACAGGGTCCAAATGAGCAGTTCTTC. Residues: CASSERSSGRQGPNEQFF. The rearrangement joins TRBV25-1 to TRBJ2-1; 7 nucleotides match TRBD1. V lost 2 bases, J lost 7 bases, and 17 bases stayed unmatched. The germline gives CDR1 MGHDK, CDR2 SYGVNS. The CDR3 contains 18 residues.